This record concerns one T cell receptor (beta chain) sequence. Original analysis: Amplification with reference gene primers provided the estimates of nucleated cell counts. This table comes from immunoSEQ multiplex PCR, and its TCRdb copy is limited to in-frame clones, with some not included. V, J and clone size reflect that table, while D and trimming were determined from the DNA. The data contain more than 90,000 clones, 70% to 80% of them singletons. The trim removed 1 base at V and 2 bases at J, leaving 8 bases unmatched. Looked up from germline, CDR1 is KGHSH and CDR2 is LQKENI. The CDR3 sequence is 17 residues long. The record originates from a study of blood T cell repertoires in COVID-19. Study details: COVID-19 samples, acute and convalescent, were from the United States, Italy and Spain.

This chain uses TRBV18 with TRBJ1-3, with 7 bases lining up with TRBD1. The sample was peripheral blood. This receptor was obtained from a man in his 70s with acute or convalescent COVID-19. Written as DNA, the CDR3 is TGTGCCAGCTCACCACTACAGGACAGGACTGCTGGAAACACCATATATTTT. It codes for CASSPLQDRTAGNTIYF.